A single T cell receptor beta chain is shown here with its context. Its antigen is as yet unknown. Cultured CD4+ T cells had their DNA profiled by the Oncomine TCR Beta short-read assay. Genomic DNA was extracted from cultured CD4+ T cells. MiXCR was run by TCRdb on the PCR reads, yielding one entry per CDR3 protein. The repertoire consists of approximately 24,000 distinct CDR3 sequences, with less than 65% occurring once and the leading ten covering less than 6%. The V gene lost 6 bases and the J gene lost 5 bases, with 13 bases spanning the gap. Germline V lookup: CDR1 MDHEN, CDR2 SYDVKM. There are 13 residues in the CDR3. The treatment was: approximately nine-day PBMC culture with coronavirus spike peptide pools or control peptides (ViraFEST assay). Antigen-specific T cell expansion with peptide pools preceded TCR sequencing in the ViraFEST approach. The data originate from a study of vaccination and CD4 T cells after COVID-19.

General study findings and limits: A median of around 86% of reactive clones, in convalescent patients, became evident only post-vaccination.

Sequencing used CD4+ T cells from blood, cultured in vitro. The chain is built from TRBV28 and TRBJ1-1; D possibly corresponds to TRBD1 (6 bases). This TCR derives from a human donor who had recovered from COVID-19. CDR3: CASSPYTGTEAFF. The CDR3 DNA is TGTGCCAGCAGCCCTTACACAGGGACTGAAGCTTTCTTT.